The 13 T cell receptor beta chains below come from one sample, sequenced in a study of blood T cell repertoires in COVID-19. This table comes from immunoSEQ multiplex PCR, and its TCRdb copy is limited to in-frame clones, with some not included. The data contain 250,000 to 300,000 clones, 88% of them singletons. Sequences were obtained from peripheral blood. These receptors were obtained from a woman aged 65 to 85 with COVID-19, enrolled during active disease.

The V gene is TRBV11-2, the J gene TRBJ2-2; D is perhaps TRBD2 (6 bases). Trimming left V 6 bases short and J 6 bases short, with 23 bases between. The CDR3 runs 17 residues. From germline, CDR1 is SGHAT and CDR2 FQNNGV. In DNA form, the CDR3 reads TGTGCCAGCAGTCTCGAAGAGACTAGTTGGGGACCCGGGGAGCTGTTTTTT. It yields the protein CASSLEETSWGPGELFF.

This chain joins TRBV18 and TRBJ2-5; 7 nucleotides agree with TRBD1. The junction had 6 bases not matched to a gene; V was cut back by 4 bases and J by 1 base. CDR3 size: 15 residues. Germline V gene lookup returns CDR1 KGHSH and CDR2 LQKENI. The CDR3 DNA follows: TGTGCCAGCTCACAGACGGGACAGCTCCAAGAGACCCAGTACTTC. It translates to CASSQTGQLQETQYF.

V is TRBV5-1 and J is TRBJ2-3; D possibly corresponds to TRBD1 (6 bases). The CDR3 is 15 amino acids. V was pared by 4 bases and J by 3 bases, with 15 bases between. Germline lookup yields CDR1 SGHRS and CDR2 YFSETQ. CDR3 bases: TGCGCCAGCAGCGCAATCAGGGGAGAGACAGATACGCAGTATTTT. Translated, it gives CASSAIRGETDTQYF.

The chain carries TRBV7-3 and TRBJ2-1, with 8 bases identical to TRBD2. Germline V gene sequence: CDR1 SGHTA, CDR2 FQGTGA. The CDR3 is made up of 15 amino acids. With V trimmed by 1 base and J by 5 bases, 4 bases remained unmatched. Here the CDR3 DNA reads TGTGCCAGCAGCTTAAGAGCGGGAGACCACAATGAGCAGTTCTTC. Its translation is CASSLRAGDHNEQFF.

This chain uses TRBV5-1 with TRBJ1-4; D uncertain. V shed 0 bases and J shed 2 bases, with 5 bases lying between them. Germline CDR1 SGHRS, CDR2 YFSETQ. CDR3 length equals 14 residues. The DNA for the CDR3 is TGCGCCAGCAGCTTGGAACAGACTAATGAAAAACTGTTTTTT. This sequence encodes CASSLEQTNEKLFF.

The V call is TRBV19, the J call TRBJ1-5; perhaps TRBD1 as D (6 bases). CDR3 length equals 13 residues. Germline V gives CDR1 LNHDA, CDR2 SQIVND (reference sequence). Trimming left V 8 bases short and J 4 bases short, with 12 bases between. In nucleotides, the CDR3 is TGTGCCAGTTCAAGACAGGTAAATCAGCCCCAGCATTTT. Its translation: CASSRQVNQPQHF. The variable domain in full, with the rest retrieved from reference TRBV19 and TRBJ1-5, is DGGITQSPKYLFRKEGQNVTLSCEQNLNHDAMYWYRQDPGQGLRLIYYSQIVNDFQKGDIAEGYSVSREKKESFPLTVTSAQKNPTAFYLCASSRQVNQPQHFGDGTRLSIL.

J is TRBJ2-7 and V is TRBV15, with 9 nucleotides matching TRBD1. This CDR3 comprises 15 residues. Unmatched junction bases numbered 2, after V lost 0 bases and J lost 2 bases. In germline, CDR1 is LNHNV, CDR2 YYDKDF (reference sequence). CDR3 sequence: CATSRDRDRAYEQYF. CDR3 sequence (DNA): TGTGCCACCAGCAGAGATCGGGACAGGGCCTACGAGCAGTACTTC. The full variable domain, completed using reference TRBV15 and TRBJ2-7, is DAMVIQNPRYQVTQFGKPVTLSCSQTLNHNVMYWYQQKSSQAPKLLFHYYDKDFNNEADTPDNFQSRRPNTSFCFLDIRSPGLGDTAMYLCATSRDRDRAYEQYFGPGTRLTVT.

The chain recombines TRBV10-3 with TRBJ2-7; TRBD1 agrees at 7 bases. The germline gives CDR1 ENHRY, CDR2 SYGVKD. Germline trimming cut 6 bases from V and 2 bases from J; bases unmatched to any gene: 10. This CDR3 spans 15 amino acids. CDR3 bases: TGTGCCATCAGATCGGGACAGACTTTACCCTACGAGCAGTACTTC. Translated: CAIRSGQTLPYEQYF.

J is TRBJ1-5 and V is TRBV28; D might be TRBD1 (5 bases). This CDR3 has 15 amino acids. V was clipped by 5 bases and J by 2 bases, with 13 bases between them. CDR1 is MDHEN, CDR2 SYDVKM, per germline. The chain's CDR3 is CASSRGGFGNQPQHF. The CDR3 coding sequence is TGTGCCAGCAGTCGGGGGGGTTTTGGCAATCAGCCCCAGCATTTT.

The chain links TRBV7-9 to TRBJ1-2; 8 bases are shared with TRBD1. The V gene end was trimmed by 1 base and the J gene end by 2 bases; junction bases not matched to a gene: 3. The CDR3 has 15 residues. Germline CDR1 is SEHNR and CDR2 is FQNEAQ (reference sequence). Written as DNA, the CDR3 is TGTGCCAGCAGCTTAGTTGGACAGGGCAACTATGGCTACACCTTC. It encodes CASSLVGQGNYGYTF.

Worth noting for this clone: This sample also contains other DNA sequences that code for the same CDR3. For the CDR3, the DNA is TGTGCCAGCAGCGTGGGAGTGGATGAGCAGTTCTTC. Its protein is CASSVGVDEQFF. The chain couples TRBV9 to TRBJ2-1, with D perhaps TRBD2 (5 bases). Trimming shortened V by 2 bases and J by 8 bases, and 8 bases separated the two germline ends. Per germline, CDR1 SGDLS and CDR2 YYNGEE. The length of the CDR3 is 12 residues.

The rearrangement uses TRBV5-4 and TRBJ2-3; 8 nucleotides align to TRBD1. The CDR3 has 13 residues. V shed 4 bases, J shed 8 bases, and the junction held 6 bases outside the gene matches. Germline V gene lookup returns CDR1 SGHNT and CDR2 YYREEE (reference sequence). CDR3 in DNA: TGTGCCAGCAGCCTCGACAGGGGTGGTACGCAGTATTTT. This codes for CASSLDRGGTQYF.

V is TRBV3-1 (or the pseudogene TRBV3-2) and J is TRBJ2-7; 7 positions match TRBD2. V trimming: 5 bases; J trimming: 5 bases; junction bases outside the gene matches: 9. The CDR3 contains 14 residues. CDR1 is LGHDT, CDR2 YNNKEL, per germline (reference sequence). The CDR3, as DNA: TGTGCCAGCAGCGCGAGGCTAGCGGCGGACGAGCAGTACTTC. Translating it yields CASSARLAADEQYF.